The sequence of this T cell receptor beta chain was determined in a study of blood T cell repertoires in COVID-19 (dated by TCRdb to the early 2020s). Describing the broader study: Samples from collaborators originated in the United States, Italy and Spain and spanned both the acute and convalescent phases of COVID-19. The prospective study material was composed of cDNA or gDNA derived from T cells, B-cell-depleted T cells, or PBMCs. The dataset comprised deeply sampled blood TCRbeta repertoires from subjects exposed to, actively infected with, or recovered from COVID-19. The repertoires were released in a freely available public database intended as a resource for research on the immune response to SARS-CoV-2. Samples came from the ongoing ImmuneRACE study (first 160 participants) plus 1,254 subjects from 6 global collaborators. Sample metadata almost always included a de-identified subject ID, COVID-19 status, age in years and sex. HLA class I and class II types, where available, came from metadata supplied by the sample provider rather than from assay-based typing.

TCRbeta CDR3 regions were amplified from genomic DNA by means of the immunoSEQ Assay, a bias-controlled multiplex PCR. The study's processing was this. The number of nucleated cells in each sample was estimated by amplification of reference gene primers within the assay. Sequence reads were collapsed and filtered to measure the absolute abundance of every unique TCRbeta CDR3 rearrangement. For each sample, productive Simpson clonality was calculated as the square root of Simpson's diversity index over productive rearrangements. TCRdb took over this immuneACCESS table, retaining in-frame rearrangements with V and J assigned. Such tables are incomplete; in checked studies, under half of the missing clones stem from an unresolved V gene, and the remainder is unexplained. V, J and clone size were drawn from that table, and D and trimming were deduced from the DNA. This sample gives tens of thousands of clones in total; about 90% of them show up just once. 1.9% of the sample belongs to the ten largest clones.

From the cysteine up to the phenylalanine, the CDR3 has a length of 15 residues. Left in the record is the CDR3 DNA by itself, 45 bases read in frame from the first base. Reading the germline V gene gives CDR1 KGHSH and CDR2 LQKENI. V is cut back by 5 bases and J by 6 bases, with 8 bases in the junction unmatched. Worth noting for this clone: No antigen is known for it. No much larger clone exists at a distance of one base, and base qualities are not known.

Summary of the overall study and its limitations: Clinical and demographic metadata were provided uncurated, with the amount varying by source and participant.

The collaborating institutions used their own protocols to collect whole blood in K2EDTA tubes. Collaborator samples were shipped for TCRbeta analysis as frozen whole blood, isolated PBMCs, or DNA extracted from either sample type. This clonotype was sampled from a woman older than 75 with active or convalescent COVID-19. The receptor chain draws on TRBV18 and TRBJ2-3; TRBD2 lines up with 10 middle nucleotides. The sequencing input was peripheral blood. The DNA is TGTGCCAGCTCAGGACAAGCGGGGGGGACGGATACGCAGTATTTT. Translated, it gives CASSGQAGGTDTQYF.